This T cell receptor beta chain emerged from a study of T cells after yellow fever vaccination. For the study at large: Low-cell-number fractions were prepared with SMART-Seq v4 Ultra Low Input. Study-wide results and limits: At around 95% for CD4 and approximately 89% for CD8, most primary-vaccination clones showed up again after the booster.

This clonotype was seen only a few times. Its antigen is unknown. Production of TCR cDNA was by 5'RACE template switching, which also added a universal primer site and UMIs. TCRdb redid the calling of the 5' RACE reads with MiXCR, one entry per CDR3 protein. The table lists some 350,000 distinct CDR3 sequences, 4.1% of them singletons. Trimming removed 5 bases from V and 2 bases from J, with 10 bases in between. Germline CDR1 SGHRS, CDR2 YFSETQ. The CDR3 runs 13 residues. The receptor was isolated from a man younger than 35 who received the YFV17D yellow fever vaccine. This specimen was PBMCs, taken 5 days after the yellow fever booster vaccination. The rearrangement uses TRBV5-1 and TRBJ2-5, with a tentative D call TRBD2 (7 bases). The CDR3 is CASRGGVQETQYF. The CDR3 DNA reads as TGCGCCAGCAGAGGGGGGGTTCAAGAGACCCAGTACTTC.